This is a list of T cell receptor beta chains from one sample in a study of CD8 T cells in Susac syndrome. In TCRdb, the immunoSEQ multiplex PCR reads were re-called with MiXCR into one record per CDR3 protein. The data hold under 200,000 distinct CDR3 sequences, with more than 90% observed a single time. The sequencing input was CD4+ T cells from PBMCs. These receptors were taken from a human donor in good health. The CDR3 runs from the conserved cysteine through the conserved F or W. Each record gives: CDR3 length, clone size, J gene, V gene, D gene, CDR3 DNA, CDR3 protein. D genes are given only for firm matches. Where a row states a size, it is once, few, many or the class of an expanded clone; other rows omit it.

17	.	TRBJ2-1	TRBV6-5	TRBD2	TGTGCCAGCAGTTACGGGCTAGCGGGGGCTCAATACAATGAGCAGTTCTTC	CASSYGLAGAQYNEQFF
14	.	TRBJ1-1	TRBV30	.	TGTGCCTGGAGCCGGATTGACCTGAACACTGAAGCTTTCTTT	CAWSRIDLNTEAFF
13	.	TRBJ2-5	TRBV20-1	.	TGCAGTGCTGGGCCCCCAGGGGCCGAGACCCAGTACTTC	CSAGPPGAETQYF
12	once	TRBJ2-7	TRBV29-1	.	TGCAGCGATATCTTGACGGGATACGAGCAGTACTTC	CSDILTGYEQYF
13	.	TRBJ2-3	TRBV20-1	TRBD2	TGCAGTACAGTAGCGGGTTCCACAGATACGCAGTATTTT	CSTVAGSTDTQYF
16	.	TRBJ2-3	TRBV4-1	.	TGCGCCAGCAGCCAAGTGGTCGCGGTAGGCACAGATACGCAGTATTTT	CASSQVVAVGTDTQYF
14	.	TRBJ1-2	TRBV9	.	TGTGCCAGCAGCACACTAGGGGCCGGCTATGGCTACACCTTC	CASSTLGAGYGYTF
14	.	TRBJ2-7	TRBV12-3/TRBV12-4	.	TGTGCCAGCAGTTCTCGACGACAGTCCTACGAGCAGTACTTC	CASSSRRQSYEQYF
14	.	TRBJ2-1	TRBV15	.	TGTGCCACCAGGTCCGGGGGCAGAGGTAATGAGCAGTTCTTC	CATRSGGRGNEQFF
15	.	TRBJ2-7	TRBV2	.	TGTGCCAGCAGTGAACAGGGGCCCGGCGCGGGCGAGCAGTACTTC	CASSEQGPGAGEQYF
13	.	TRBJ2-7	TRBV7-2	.	TGTGCCAGCAGCCCCCCGGTCTCCTACGAGCAGTACTTC	CASSPPVSYEQYF
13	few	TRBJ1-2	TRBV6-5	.	TGTGCCAGCAGTTACGGCCAGCTCGGGGGCTACACCTTC	CASSYGQLGGYTF
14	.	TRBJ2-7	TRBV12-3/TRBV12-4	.	TGTGCCAGCAGTTTACTGCGGGGTTCCTCCGAGCAGTACTTC	CASSLLRGSSEQYF
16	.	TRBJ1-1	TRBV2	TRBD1	TGTGCCAGCAGTGAGAGAGGGGGCTGGGGGAACACTGAAGCTTTCTTT	CASSERGGWGNTEAFF
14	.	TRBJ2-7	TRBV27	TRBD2	TGTGCCAGCATAAGACTAGCGGGCTCCTACGAGCAGTACTTC	CASIRLAGSYEQYF
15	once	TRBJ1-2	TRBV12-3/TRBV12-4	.	TGTGCCAGCAGTTTCGGGGACACACGCCCTTATGGCTACACCTTC	CASSFGDTRPYGYTF
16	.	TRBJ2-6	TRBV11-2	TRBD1	TGTGCCAGCAGCTTTACAGGGGTCTCTGGGGCCAACGTCCTGACTTTC	CASSFTGVSGANVLTF
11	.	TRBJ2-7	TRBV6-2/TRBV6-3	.	TGTGCCAGCAGGTCAATCTACGAGCAGTACTTC	CASRSIYEQYF
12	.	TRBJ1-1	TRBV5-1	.	TGCGCCAGTAGAGGTGAGAACATTGAAGCTTTCTTT	CASRGENIEAFF
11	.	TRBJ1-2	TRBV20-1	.	TGCAGTGCTAGGACAGTAGATGGCTACACCTTC	CSARTVDGYTF
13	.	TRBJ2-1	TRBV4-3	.	TGCGCCAGCAGCCAAACCCGGGCCTATGAGCAGTTCTTC	CASSQTRAYEQFF
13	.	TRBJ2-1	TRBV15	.	TGTGCCACCAGCAGAGATCTACGGGGGCGGCAGTTCTTC	CATSRDLRGRQFF
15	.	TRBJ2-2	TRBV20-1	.	TGCAGTGCTAGAGAGGGGGCGAGAGACACCGGGGAGCTGTTTTTT	CSAREGARDTGELFF
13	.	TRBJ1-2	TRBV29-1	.	TGCAGCGTTGGACCAGGAGGAGGCTATGGCTACACCTTC	CSVGPGGGYGYTF
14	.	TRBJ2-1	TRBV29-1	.	TGCAGCGTTGAGATCCAAGGCTCCTACAATGAGCAGTTCTTC	CSVEIQGSYNEQFF
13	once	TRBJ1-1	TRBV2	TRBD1	TGTGCCAGCAATGCAGGGGGCATCGCTGAAGCTTTCTTT	CASNAGGIAEAFF
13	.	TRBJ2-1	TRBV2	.	TGTGCCAGCAGATGGGGACAAGGCAATGAGCAGTTCTTC	CASRWGQGNEQFF
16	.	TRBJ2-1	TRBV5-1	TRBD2	TGCGCCAGCACCCTCCTAGGCGGGGGGGCCGCTGATGAGCAGTTCTTC	CASTLLGGGAADEQFF
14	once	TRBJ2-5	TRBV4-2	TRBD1	TGTGCCAGCAGCCAGACAGGGGGCCAAGAGACCCAGTACTTC	CASSQTGGQETQYF
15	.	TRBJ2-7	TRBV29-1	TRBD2	TGCAGCGCTACAAGAACTAGCGGGGGGGGCTACGAGCAGTACTTC	CSATRTSGGGYEQYF
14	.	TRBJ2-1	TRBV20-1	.	TGCAGTGCTAGGACGACAGGAACCTACAATGAGCAGTTCTTC	CSARTTGTYNEQFF
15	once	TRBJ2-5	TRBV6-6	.	TGTGCCAGCAGTTACTCGCGGACGATGCAAGAGACCCAGTACTTC	CASSYSRTMQETQYF
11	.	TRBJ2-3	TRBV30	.	TGTGCCTGGCGGACGGCTGATACGCAGTATTTT	CAWRTADTQYF
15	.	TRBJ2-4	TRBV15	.	TGTGCCACCAGCGGGGGTGGATTAGCCAAAAACATTCAGTACTTC	CATSGGGLAKNIQYF
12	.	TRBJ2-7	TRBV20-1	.	TGCAGTGCCCTCACAGAGACGGCAGAGCAGTACTTC	CSALTETAEQYF
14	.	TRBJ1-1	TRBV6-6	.	TGTGCCAGCAGTTACCAACAGCTAGACACTGAAGCTTTCTTT	CASSYQQLDTEAFF